This T cell receptor beta chain was retrieved from a study of T cell responses to AZD1222 COVID-19 vaccine. Study in general: Pooling was applied to second doses at about 4 or about 12 weeks. Study-wide results and caveats: Most donors were white British and more were female, and clonal diversity was possibly underestimated. Two AZD1222 doses significantly raised spike-specific TCR breadth and depth over controls.

Remarks on this clone: Its antigen is still unknown.

Generated by immunoSEQ multiplex PCR, the TCRdb table keeps only in-frame clones and is missing some. The sample shows around 170,000 clones, around 90% of them seen only once. Sample: peripheral blood, taken on day 0 of AZD1222 vaccination. The receptor was derived from an adult in good health.

The chain's CDR3 is CASSLDTNTDTQYF. The CDR3 nucleotides read TGCGCCAGCAGCTTGGACACGAACACAGATACGCAGTATTTT. V is TRBV5-1 and J is TRBJ2-3, with D unresolved. Trimming shortened V by 0 bases and J by 2 bases, and 7 bases separated the two germline ends. This CDR3 has 14 amino acids. Germline V gene sequence: CDR1 SGHRS, CDR2 YFSETQ. Full variable domain (outside the CDR3, taken from reference TRBV5-1 and TRBJ2-3): KAGVTQTPRYLIKTRGQQVTLSCSPISGHRSVSWYQQTPGQGLQFLFEYFSETQRNKGNFPGRFSGRQFSNSRSEMNVSTLELGDSALYLCASSLDTNTDTQYFGPGTRLTVL.